The source of this TCR beta chain is a study of identical twins (dated by TCRdb to between 2015 and 2016). For the study in its entirety: The study deep-sequenced TCR alpha and beta repertoires from monozygotic twins, unrelated adults of various ages and cord blood to test whether fetal clonotypes persist. To rule out contamination, the twin experiments were replicated at different times with different library preparation protocols.

According to the germline V gene, CDR1 reads SGHRS and CDR2 reads YFSETQ. V loses 0 bases of germline sequence and J loses 5 bases, and the interval between the two ends is 12 bases. The CDR3, cysteine through phenylalanine, is 14 amino acids long. Only the CDR3 part of the read is kept: 42 bases, read in frame from the first base. This clonotype occurred a few times. Its antigen remains unidentified. Base qualities were left out, and no much larger clone turns up one base away. Receptors were amplified or captured by 5' RACE. The reads were generated on an Illumina HiSeq 2000. Template switching added a universal primer binding site, and the final cDNA carried a unique molecular identifier that allowed TCR cDNA molecules to be counted accurately. Specific primers in the conserved constant-segment region were used to synthesize first-strand cDNA for TCR alpha and beta chains. To control for contamination, each cDNA library was double barcoded with a SMART-Mk sample barcode plus Illumina barcodes. TruSeq adapter sequences, together with Illumina sample barcodes, were added in two successive PCR steps. The TCR alpha and beta cDNA libraries were sequenced on the Illumina HiSeq platform using custom primers. The study's own analysis went as follows. Raw reads were processed with MiGEC to extract unique molecular identifiers, and MiXCR was used to determine CDR3 positions. Recombination models were inferred per individual with the repgenHMM and IGoR tools using an EM algorithm. Shared clonotypes were analyzed with the tcR package in R, and sharing was normalized by the product of cloneset sizes. To study raw recombination without the effects of thymic and clonal selection, out-of-frame nonproductive sequences were analyzed. TCRdb cleaned the public reads at Q25 with fastp, built clones with MiXCR and kept in-frame beta chains. Every distinct CDR3 protein forms one entry, paired with its most common genes and DNA. The V and J calls were not made by the authors but by TCRdb's processing. This sample has around 490,000 distinct CDR3 sequences in its table, and roughly an eighth of those were observed once. Clones ranked in the top ten supply 0.95% to 1% of the sample.

All donors were healthy Caucasians. The twin cohort consisted of three pairs of female monozygotic twins, all aged roughly 18 to 30 years. Positive isolation kits from Invitrogen were used to isolate CD4+ and CD8+ T cell populations. Study-level results and caveats: Excess twin sharing in beta out-of-frame sequences was weaker because fewer shared sequences lowered the signal-to-noise ratio. Conclusions relied on cross-sectional statistical analysis, since the same donors could not be followed over many years. Recombination models systematically underestimated out-of-frame TCR alpha sharing in monozygotic twins but agreed with sharing between unrelated individuals. Out-of-frame TCR alpha sequences shared between twins showed an excess of low generation-probability sequences compared with coincidental sharing between unrelated individuals. Invariant T cells such as MAIT and iNKT could partly confound zero-insertion analyses, although diverse VJ usage argued against such confounding for most clonotypes. Abundant cord blood beta clonotypes had fewer insertions, young adult naive repertoires showed a similar but weaker trend, and memory repertoires showed no such trend.

The same sample was also studied in work on yellow fever vaccine responses in identical twins. The second publication reports: According to the authors, in identical twins the way T cells responded to vaccination appeared partly convergent and partly personalized. In the study, vaccine-responding T cell clones were precisely tracked in identical twins.

This receptor chain uses TRBV5-1 and TRBJ2-7; the D gene is possibly TRBD1, with 5 bases matching. The source material was CD4+ T cells sorted from blood. This receptor was obtained from a woman aged 18-35 years in good health. The DNA sequence is TGCGCCAGCAGCTTGGGGGGCTGGGTCAACGAGCAGTACTTC. It encodes CASSLGGWVNEQYF.